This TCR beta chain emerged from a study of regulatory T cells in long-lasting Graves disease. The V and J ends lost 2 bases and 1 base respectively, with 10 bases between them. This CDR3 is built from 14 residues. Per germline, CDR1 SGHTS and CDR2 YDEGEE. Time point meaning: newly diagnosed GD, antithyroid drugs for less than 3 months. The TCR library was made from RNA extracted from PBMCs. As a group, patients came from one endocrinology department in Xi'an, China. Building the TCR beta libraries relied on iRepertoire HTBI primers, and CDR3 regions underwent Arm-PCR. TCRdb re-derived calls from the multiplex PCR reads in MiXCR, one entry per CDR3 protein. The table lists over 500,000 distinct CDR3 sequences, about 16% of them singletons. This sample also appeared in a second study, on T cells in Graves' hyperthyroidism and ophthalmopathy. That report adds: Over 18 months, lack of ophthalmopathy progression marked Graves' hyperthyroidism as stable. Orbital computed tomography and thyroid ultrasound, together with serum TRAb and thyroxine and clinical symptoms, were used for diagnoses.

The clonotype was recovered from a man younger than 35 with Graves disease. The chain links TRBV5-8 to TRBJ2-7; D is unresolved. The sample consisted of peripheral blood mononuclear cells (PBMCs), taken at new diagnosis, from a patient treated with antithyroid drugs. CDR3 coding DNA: TGTGCCAGCAGCTTTGACCTTATGTCCTACGAGCAGTACTTC. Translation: CASSFDLMSYEQYF. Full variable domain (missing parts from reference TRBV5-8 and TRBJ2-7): EAGVTQSPTHLIKTRGQQATLRCSPISGHTSVYWYQQALGLGLQFLLWYDEGEERNRGNFPPRFSGRQFPNYSSELNVNALELEDSALYLCASSFDLMSYEQYFGPGTRLTVT.